This passage covers 22 T cell receptor beta chains from one sample sequenced in a study of siplizumab effects on memory and regulatory T cells. Some clones are missing from TCRdb's copy, which holds only in-frame ones; the method was immunoSEQ multiplex PCR. Among about 99,000 clones listed, 93% were seen once. The sample comprised Tregs sorted from blood. Source of these receptors: a human donor in good health.

In DNA form, the CDR3 reads TGTGCCAGCAGTACAATAACAGGCTATGGCTACACCTTC. Protein sequence: CASSTITGYGYTF. This chain links TRBV6-5 with TRBJ1-2; D perhaps matches TRBD1 (5 bases). V was cut by 5 bases and J by 4 bases, with 11 bases left in between. The CDR3 length is 13 residues. The germline gives CDR1 MNHEY, CDR2 SVGAGI.

This chain links TRBV7-6 with TRBJ1-5; weak D call: TRBD1 (6 bases). The ends were cut back, 0 bases at V and 0 bases at J, with 18 bases in the middle. The CDR3 has 19 amino acids. Per germline, CDR1 SGHVS and CDR2 FNYEAQ. CDR3 region: CASSLAKDRTRYSNQPQHF. DNA of the CDR3: TGTGCCAGCAGCTTAGCGAAAGACAGGACCAGATATAGCAATCAGCCCCAGCATTTT.

The chain couples TRBV5-1 to TRBJ1-4, with D possibly being TRBD1 (5 bases). CDR1 is SGHRS, CDR2 YFSETQ, per germline. The CDR3 runs to 16 residues. Trimming removed 0 bases at V and 0 bases at J, with 9 bases between. The CDR3 reads CASSLGQGATNEKLFF. CDR3 nucleotides: TGCGCCAGCAGCTTGGGGCAGGGCGCAACTAATGAAAAACTGTTTTTT.

This chain connects TRBV4-1 to TRBJ2-3, with 7 bases identical to TRBD2. The CDR3 runs to 15 residues. Trimming removed 4 bases from V and 6 bases from J; junction bases left unmatched: 10. Germline CDR1 reads MGHRA; CDR2 reads YSYEKL. The CDR3 region is CASSPSGDGRDTQYF. CDR3 nucleotide sequence: TGCGCCAGCAGCCCATCGGGGGACGGGAGGGATACGCAGTATTTT.

The chain joins TRBV11-3 to TRBJ2-7, with D unclear. Germline values: CDR1 SGHNT, CDR2 YENEEA. Trimming stripped 4 bases from V and 0 bases from J, with 13 bases between. The CDR3 length is 15 residues. The CDR3 here is CASSSRDVRSYEQYF. CDR3 DNA: TGTGCCAGCAGCTCACGTGACGTCCGCTCCTACGAGCAGTACTTC.

V and J are TRBV27 and TRBJ1-1; 9 bases match TRBD1. The CDR3 spans 16 residues. The ends lost 3 bases at V and 0 bases at J; junction bases unmatched: 5. CDR1 is MNHEY and CDR2 is SMNVEV in the germline V gene (reference sequence). In nucleotides, the CDR3 is TGTGCCAGCAGTTTTTTCACAGGGGGCCTGAACACTGAAGCTTTCTTT. Its translation: CASSFFTGGLNTEAFF.

The chain recombines TRBV5-4 with TRBJ1-5; D gene unclear. The germline V gene has CDR1 SGHNT and CDR2 YYREEE (reference sequence). CDR3 length: 13 residues. V was cut by 0 bases and J by 9 bases, with 10 bases left in between. This chain's CDR3 is CASSLGIGRPQHF. Written as DNA, the CDR3 is TGTGCCAGCAGCTTGGGCATAGGTCGGCCCCAGCATTTT. Together with reference TRBV5-4 and TRBJ1-5, the CDR3 gives the full variable domain: ETGVTQSPTHLIKTRGQQVTLRCSSQSGHNTVSWYQQALGQGPQFIFQYYREEENGRGNFPPRFSGLQFPNYSSELNVNALELDDSALYLCASSLGIGRPQHFGDGTRLSIL.

The rearrangement links TRBV19 to TRBJ2-7; 9 bases map to TRBD1. Trimming cost V 10 bases and J 4 bases; bases outside gene matches: 8. The V gene's germline CDR1 is LNHDA and CDR2 SQIVND (reference sequence). The CDR3 has 13 residues. In nucleotides, the CDR3 is TGTGCCACCAGCAGGGACAGGGATTACGAGCAGTACTTC. This gives the protein CATSRDRDYEQYF.

The V and J genes are TRBV5-1 and TRBJ1-3, with D uncertain. Germline lookup yields CDR1 SGHRS and CDR2 YFSETQ. Trimming removed 0 bases at V and 0 bases at J, with 7 bases between. The CDR3 extends over 15 amino acids. The CDR3 DNA is TGCGCCAGCAGCTTGGACGGAAGCTCTGGAAACACCATATATTTT. Translating gives CASSLDGSSGNTIYF.

The V call is TRBV6-5, the J call TRBJ1-6, with D uncertain. The V gene's germline CDR1 is MNHEY and CDR2 SVGAGI. V shed 5 bases and J shed 8 bases, with 10 bases lying between them. The CDR3 covers 13 residues. The DNA of the CDR3 is TGTGCCAGCAGTCGGGGTCGGGATTCACCCCTCCACTTT. It codes for CASSRGRDSPLHF.

In its sample, this clone was seen once. V usage is TRBV6-1 and J usage is TRBJ1-2, with TRBD1 matching 11 bases. Germline V gene lookup returns CDR1 MNHNS and CDR2 SASEGT. This CDR3 is built from 15 residues. The V gene end was trimmed by 7 bases and the J gene end by 4 bases; junction bases not matched to a gene: 8. The CDR3 sequence: CASNPRDRGAYGYTF. The CDR3 coding sequence is TGTGCCAGCAACCCCCGGGACAGGGGGGCCTATGGCTACACCTTC.

This clone was recorded only once. This chain links TRBV5-1 with TRBJ2-3, with 7 bases fitting TRBD2. The germline V gene has CDR1 SGHRS and CDR2 YFSETQ. The CDR3 loop spans 14 amino acids. J gave up 3 bases and V 1 base, and 2 bases lay outside the gene matches. The CDR3 sequence: CASSLISGTDTQYF. CDR3 coding DNA: TGCGCCAGCAGCTTGATTAGCGGGACAGATACGCAGTATTTT.

CDR3 sequence (DNA): TGTGCCAGCAGCCCTTCGACAGGCCACTATGGCTACACCTTC. Translation gives CASSPSTGHYGYTF. This sequence joins TRBV14 and TRBJ1-2, with a weak D call TRBD1 (6 bases). Germline V CDR1 and CDR2: SGHDN, FVKESK. This CDR3 spans 14 amino acids. V shed 4 bases and J shed 3 bases, with 12 bases lying between them.

Written as DNA, the CDR3 is TGTGCCAGTAGCCCCCAGGGGGCGGTCACTGAAGCTTTCTTT. This gives the protein CASSPQGAVTEAFF. V is TRBV19 and J is TRBJ1-1, with TRBD1 identical over 8 bases. This CDR3 spans 14 amino acids. From germline, CDR1 is LNHDA and CDR2 SQIVND (reference sequence). With 6 bases clipped from V and 4 bases from J, the junction kept 7 bases outside the gene matches.

CDR3 nucleotides: TGTGCTAGTGGTTTGGTACAAGGTCGCTGGAATGAGCAGTTCTTC. Translating gives CASGLVQGRWNEQFF. The gene calls are TRBV12-5 and TRBJ2-1; unclear D gene. The CDR3 length is 15 residues. Per the germline V gene, CDR1 is LGHNT and CDR2 is FRNRAP. With 0 bases removed from V and 7 bases from J, the gap between germline ends came to 13 bases.

V is TRBV4-1 and J is TRBJ1-2; D unclear. V was cut by 1 base and J by 0 bases, with 9 bases left in between. The CDR3 loop spans 15 amino acids. The germline gives CDR1 MGHRA, CDR2 YSYEKL. This CDR3 is CASSQVSGANYGYTF. Written as DNA, the CDR3 is TGCGCCAGCAGCCAAGTTAGTGGAGCTAACTATGGCTACACCTTC.

The chain uses TRBV4-1 and TRBJ2-5; maybe TRBD2 (6 bases). Deletions cut 0 bases from V and 7 bases from J, with 18 bases between. The germline V gene encodes CDR1 MGHRA and CDR2 YSYEKL. CDR3 size: 16 residues. The CDR3 spells CASSQDGAARGWTQYF. CDR3 sequence (DNA): TGCGCCAGCAGCCAAGATGGTGCGGCCCGGGGGTGGACCCAGTACTTC.

The rearrangement joins TRBV5-1 to TRBJ2-7; D could derive from TRBD1 or TRBD2 (6 bases each). The V gene's germline CDR1 is SGHRS and CDR2 YFSETQ. The CDR3 totals 13 residues. The V end lost 4 bases, the J end lost 5 bases, and 13 bases lay between the germline ends. CDR3 in DNA: TGCGCCAGCAGCGCGGGGTGGGGGCACGAGCAGTACTTC. Translated, it gives CASSAGWGHEQYF.

This clone was observed once. This chain joins TRBV4-1 and TRBJ2-3; possible D gene TRBD1, 6 bases. With 4 bases removed from V and 0 bases from J, the gap between germline ends came to 14 bases. CDR1 MGHRA and CDR2 YSYEKL come from the germline V gene. This CDR3 has 16 residues. The CDR3 here is CASSLQGFPSTDTQYF. CDR3 coding DNA: TGCGCCAGCAGCCTACAGGGTTTCCCTAGCACAGATACGCAGTATTTT.

This clone has just one count. J is TRBJ2-2 and V is TRBV15; no reliable D call. CDR3 length equals 16 residues. V lost 2 bases and J 0 bases, leaving 10 bases between the germline ends. Germline values: CDR1 LNHNV, CDR2 YYDKDF (reference sequence). The DNA of the CDR3 is TGTGCCACCAGCAGACGCAAACGCGCGAACACCGGGGAGCTGTTTTTT. Translated: CATSRRKRANTGELFF.

This chain joins TRBV6-5 and TRBJ1-6; D might be TRBD1 (6 bases). CDR1 and CDR2 (germline): MNHEY, SVGAGI. Trimming stripped 4 bases from V and 8 bases from J, with 18 bases between. This CDR3 has 16 amino acids. DNA of the CDR3: TGTGCCAGCAGTTCCTATTCCACAGGGTTATATTCACCCCTCCACTTT. Translated, it gives CASSSYSTGLYSPLHF.

V and J are TRBV5-6 and TRBJ2-7, with D tentatively TRBD1 or TRBD2 (5 bases each). Germline CDR1 and CDR2: SGHDT and YYEEEE. The CDR3 consists of 14 residues. V was trimmed by 4 bases and J by 0 bases, leaving 11 bases between them. The CDR3 nucleotides are TGTGCCAGCAGCAGGACCGGGACCTCCTACGAGCAGTACTTC. It codes for CASSRTGTSYEQYF.